There are a few counts of the clone carrying this T cell receptor (beta chain). V was trimmed by 4 bases and J by 7 bases, leaving 16 bases between them. CDR1 and CDR2 from the germline V gene are SGHDN and FVKESK. CDR3 length equals 15 residues. The entry originates in a study of PD-L1 blockade in urothelial cancer. Study-wide context: Analyses were performed on blood at 3 weeks after treatment start (the second dose) and at 6 weeks.

Time point described: pretreatment peripheral blood. Every PCR got spiked synthetic TCR analog templates. TCRdb keeps only in-frame clones here, not all; method: immunoSEQ multiplex PCR. The repertoire includes more than 90,000 clones, roughly 91% of them detected once, and approximately 2% sits in the top ten. The genes are TRBV14 and TRBJ2-2, with a possible D match to TRBD1 (6 bases). Sequences were derived from PBMCs, sampled around atezolizumab (anti-PD-L1) treatment. This clonotype was sampled from a man between 60 and 75 years old with urothelial cancer. CDR3 sequence: CASSPLSPRGGELFF. The DNA of the CDR3 is TGTGCCAGCAGCCCCCTGAGCCCCAGGGGCGGGGAGCTGTTTTTT.